A selection of T cell receptor beta chains follows, all from one sample in a study of shared clonotypes between healthy human individuals. The repertoire was sequenced with immunoSEQ multiplex PCR; TCRdb's copy has only in-frame clones and lacks some. This table holds a few hundred thousand clones, 74% found once. Sequenced input: memory CD4+ T cells sorted from blood. The receptors were gathered from a man younger than 45 in good health. Both conserved end residues are part of each CDR3. Fields, in order: J gene, clone size, D gene, V gene, CDR3 DNA, CDR3 protein. A D gene is named only where the DNA matches it firmly. Rows give clone size only sometimes, using once, few, many, or a class for an expanded clone.

j_call: TRBJ2-7
clone_size: .
d_call: .
v_call: TRBV28
cdr3_nt: TGTGCCAGCAGTTGGGGCGGTGGTTATGGGCAGTACTTC
cdr3_aa: CASSWGGGYGQYF

j_call: TRBJ1-2
clone_size: .
d_call: .
v_call: TRBV4-3
cdr3_nt: TGCGCCAGCAGCCAAGATAAGGCAGGGGATGGCTACACCTTC
cdr3_aa: CASSQDKAGDGYTF

j_call: TRBJ1-2
clone_size: few
d_call: .
v_call: TRBV19
cdr3_nt: TGTGCCAGTACCCGGGACGCATTCTATGGCTACACCTTC
cdr3_aa: CASTRDAFYGYTF

j_call: TRBJ2-2
clone_size: .
d_call: .
v_call: TRBV5-1
cdr3_nt: TGCGCCAGCAGCGGCTGGGGGGCTAACACCGGGGAGCTGTTTTTT
cdr3_aa: CASSGWGANTGELFF

j_call: TRBJ2-2
clone_size: .
d_call: .
v_call: TRBV29-1
cdr3_nt: TGCAGCGTTCAAGGGAATAGGGACGGGGAGCTGTTTTTT
cdr3_aa: CSVQGNRDGELFF

j_call: TRBJ2-7
clone_size: .
d_call: TRBD1
v_call: TRBV6-1
cdr3_nt: TGTGCCAGCAGAAACAGGGGACAAAATGCCTACGAGCAGTACTTC
cdr3_aa: CASRNRGQNAYEQYF

j_call: TRBJ2-1
clone_size: .
d_call: .
v_call: TRBV28
cdr3_nt: TGTGCCAGCCGCGGAGAAACGCAGTACAATGAGCAGTTCTTC
cdr3_aa: CASRGETQYNEQFF

j_call: TRBJ1-4
clone_size: .
d_call: .
v_call: TRBV7-9
cdr3_nt: TGTGCCAGCAGCTCACTACTTCAGGGCCCTAATGAAAAACTGTTTTTT
cdr3_aa: CASSSLLQGPNEKLFF

j_call: TRBJ2-2
clone_size: .
d_call: TRBD1
v_call: TRBV27
cdr3_nt: TGTGCCAGCAGAGGGACAGCTAACACCGGGGAGCTGTTTTTT
cdr3_aa: CASRGTANTGELFF

j_call: TRBJ2-2
clone_size: .
d_call: .
v_call: TRBV7-6
cdr3_nt: TGTGCCAGCAGCTTAGCTTCCCCTACCGGGGAGCTGTTTTTT
cdr3_aa: CASSLASPTGELFF

j_call: TRBJ1-2
clone_size: .
d_call: TRBD1
v_call: TRBV27
cdr3_nt: TGTGCCAGCAGCGACAGGGGGCGCGTTTATGGCTACACCTTC
cdr3_aa: CASSDRGRVYGYTF

j_call: TRBJ2-1
clone_size: .
d_call: .
v_call: TRBV28
cdr3_nt: TGTGCCAGCAGTCCCGCCGTCTGGGCTAGGAGCAATGAGCAGTTCTTC
cdr3_aa: CASSPAVWARSNEQFF

j_call: TRBJ1-2
clone_size: .
d_call: .
v_call: TRBV21-1
cdr3_nt: TGTGCCAGCAGCAGACCGGACACTCGAGATAACTATGGCTACACCTTC
cdr3_aa: CASSRPDTRDNYGYTF

j_call: TRBJ2-5
clone_size: many
d_call: .
v_call: TRBV5-1
cdr3_nt: TGCGCCAGCAGCTTGAAGGGGCCTCAAGAGACCCAGTACTTC
cdr3_aa: CASSLKGPQETQYF

j_call: TRBJ2-1
clone_size: few
d_call: .
v_call: TRBV19
cdr3_nt: TGTGCCAGTAGTATCCCAACGGGCGGCTACAATGAGCAGTTCTTC
cdr3_aa: CASSIPTGGYNEQFF

j_call: TRBJ2-1
clone_size: .
d_call: .
v_call: TRBV29-1
cdr3_nt: TGCAGCGTTGTGCCTTACAATGAGCAGTTCTTC
cdr3_aa: CSVVPYNEQFF

j_call: TRBJ2-3
clone_size: many
d_call: .
v_call: TRBV27
cdr3_nt: TGTGCCAGCATGAAAGGACTAAACACAGATACGCAGTATTTT
cdr3_aa: CASMKGLNTDTQYF

j_call: TRBJ1-2
clone_size: many
d_call: .
v_call: TRBV9
cdr3_nt: TGTGCCAGCAGCTCAAGGACAGAATCTAACTATGGCTACACCTTC
cdr3_aa: CASSSRTESNYGYTF

j_call: TRBJ1-2
clone_size: few
d_call: .
v_call: TRBV4-3
cdr3_nt: TGCGCCAGCAGCCAAGCCGACAGGCTTAACTATGGCTACACCTTC
cdr3_aa: CASSQADRLNYGYTF

j_call: TRBJ1-1
clone_size: .
d_call: TRBD1
v_call: TRBV6-6
cdr3_nt: TGTGCCAGCAGTTACCCTGGGACAGGGCACACTGAAGCTTTCTTT
cdr3_aa: CASSYPGTGHTEAFF

j_call: TRBJ1-5
clone_size: .
d_call: .
v_call: TRBV7-2
cdr3_nt: TGTGCCAGCAGCTTGTGGGACGGCCCACAGCCCCAGCATTTT
cdr3_aa: CASSLWDGPQPQHF

j_call: TRBJ2-1
clone_size: .
d_call: .
v_call: TRBV11-2
cdr3_nt: TGTGCCAGCAGCTCCCTAAAAGCCGGGCAGGCCTACAATGAGCAGTTCTTC
cdr3_aa: CASSSLKAGQAYNEQFF

j_call: TRBJ2-7
clone_size: .
d_call: .
v_call: TRBV30
cdr3_nt: TGTGCCTGGAGTGTAAGCTCGGCCGAGCAGTACTTC
cdr3_aa: CAWSVSSAEQYF

j_call: TRBJ1-2
clone_size: .
d_call: TRBD1
v_call: TRBV6-6
cdr3_nt: TGTGCCAGCAGGGATACAGGGGGCGGGGGCTACACCTTC
cdr3_aa: CASRDTGGGGYTF

j_call: TRBJ2-3
clone_size: .
d_call: TRBD1
v_call: TRBV7-3
cdr3_nt: TGTGCCAGCAGCCCCGGGACAGGAGATACGCAGTATTTT
cdr3_aa: CASSPGTGDTQYF

j_call: TRBJ2-7
clone_size: few
d_call: .
v_call: TRBV15
cdr3_nt: TGTGCCACCAGCAGAGGAACTAGCTACGAGCAGTACTTC
cdr3_aa: CATSRGTSYEQYF

j_call: TRBJ2-1
clone_size: many
d_call: TRBD2
v_call: TRBV10-3
cdr3_nt: TGTGCCATCAGTGTACTAGCGACAACCGACAATGAGCAGTTCTTC
cdr3_aa: CAISVLATTDNEQFF

j_call: TRBJ2-3
clone_size: few
d_call: .
v_call: TRBV27
cdr3_nt: TGTGCCAGCAGCCGCCAGGCCCCCACAGATACGCAGTATTTT
cdr3_aa: CASSRQAPTDTQYF

j_call: TRBJ2-3
clone_size: few
d_call: .
v_call: TRBV30
cdr3_nt: TGTGCCTGGAGTGTATGGGCAGGGGGGACGTCTGATACGCAGTATTTT
cdr3_aa: CAWSVWAGGTSDTQYF

j_call: TRBJ2-7
clone_size: .
d_call: .
v_call: TRBV11-3
cdr3_nt: TGTGCCAGCAGCCCGGACGGTTACTCCTACGAGCAGTACTTC
cdr3_aa: CASSPDGYSYEQYF

j_call: TRBJ2-7
clone_size: .
d_call: TRBD1
v_call: TRBV19
cdr3_nt: TGTGCCAGTAGTATTGGGGACAGGGGCACCTACGAGCAGTACTTC
cdr3_aa: CASSIGDRGTYEQYF

j_call: TRBJ1-6
clone_size: .
d_call: .
v_call: TRBV7-2
cdr3_nt: TGTGCCAGCAGCTTCCTACTGGGAGGGCGTAATTCACCCCTCCACTTT
cdr3_aa: CASSFLLGGRNSPLHF

j_call: TRBJ2-1
clone_size: .
d_call: TRBD2
v_call: TRBV4-1
cdr3_nt: TGCGCCAGCAGCCTAGGACTAGCGGGAACAGATGAGCAGTTCTTC
cdr3_aa: CASSLGLAGTDEQFF

j_call: TRBJ2-3
clone_size: once
d_call: .
v_call: TRBV18
cdr3_nt: TGTGCCAGCTCACCACGGAGCGGTAGCACAGATACGCAGTATTTT
cdr3_aa: CASSPRSGSTDTQYF

j_call: TRBJ2-7
clone_size: .
d_call: TRBD1
v_call: TRBV4-3
cdr3_nt: TGCGCCAGCAGCCAAGTCCGGACAGGAACTGTTGGTGGGCAGTACTTC
cdr3_aa: CASSQVRTGTVGGQYF

j_call: TRBJ2-3
clone_size: .
d_call: .
v_call: TRBV18
cdr3_nt: TGTGCCAGCTCACCTACCCTCCCAGATACGCAGTATTTT
cdr3_aa: CASSPTLPDTQYF

j_call: TRBJ2-3
clone_size: .
d_call: .
v_call: TRBV6-8
cdr3_nt: TGTGCCAGCAGTTATAGGTCGCTAGAGGGGAGGATCACAGATACGCAGTATTTT
cdr3_aa: CASSYRSLEGRITDTQYF

j_call: TRBJ2-7
clone_size: .
d_call: .
v_call: TRBV2
cdr3_nt: TGTGCCAGCAGCGTAACAGGCGTCATGTACGAGCAGTACTTC
cdr3_aa: CASSVTGVMYEQYF

j_call: TRBJ1-6
clone_size: .
d_call: .
v_call: TRBV6-6
cdr3_nt: TGTGCCAGCAGTTTCGACCCCCGGGATTCACCCCTCCACTTT
cdr3_aa: CASSFDPRDSPLHF

j_call: TRBJ2-5
clone_size: .
d_call: TRBD2
v_call: TRBV6-1
cdr3_nt: TGTGCCAGCAGTGAATTTAGGACTAGCCGAGAGACCCAGTACTTC
cdr3_aa: CASSEFRTSRETQYF

j_call: TRBJ2-6
clone_size: .
d_call: .
v_call: TRBV27
cdr3_nt: TGTGCCAGCAGTTTATCGCTGCAGGTAGGGTCTGGGGCCAACGTCCTGACTTTC
cdr3_aa: CASSLSLQVGSGANVLTF